This T cell receptor (beta chain) was sequenced in a study of Ad26.COV2.S vaccination and SARS-CoV-2 variants. Study results and caveats: People who got the vaccine or the placebo had similar non-spike TCR breadth.

The repertoire was sequenced with immunoSEQ multiplex PCR; TCRdb's copy has only in-frame clones and lacks some. Counted here are more than 300,000 clones, more than 85% occurring once; the ten biggest clones make up about 4.6%. Remarks on this clone: The antigen is unknown.

CDR1 and CDR2 (germline): LNHNV, YYDKDF (reference sequence). Losses at the gene ends were 0 bases for V and 3 bases for J; bases not matched to a gene: 4. The CDR3 loop spans 16 amino acids. The treatment was: roughly 20 received Ad26.COV2.S at low or high dose, single or two shots; 5 received placebo; per-sample allocation not given. Repertoires come from day 63 after the first vaccine or placebo injection. The sequencing here drew on peripheral blood, taken in a trial of Ad26.COV2.S vaccine versus placebo. This chain uses TRBV15 with TRBJ2-3, with TRBD2 matching over 9 bases. This receptor was identified in a person between 18 and 65 years old who received the Ad26.COV2.S COVID-19 vaccine or a placebo. The CDR3 here is CATSRDGLAGTDTQYF. DNA for the CDR3: TGTGCCACCAGCAGAGATGGTCTAGCGGGAACAGATACGCAGTATTTT.